Below, one T cell receptor (beta chain) is given with its context. The data were taken from a study of blood T cell repertoires in COVID-19. About the study: Both acute and convalescent COVID-19 samples were obtained from the United States, Italy and Spain. T cells, B-cell-depleted T cells, or PBMCs supplied cDNA or gDNA.

The V end lost 2 bases, the J end lost 7 bases, and 9 bases lay between the germline ends. Germline V CDR1 and CDR2: MNHNS, SASEGT. This CDR3 is 13 amino acids long. In the original workflow: For nucleated cells, counts were estimated from reference gene primer amplification. The protocol was immunoSEQ multiplex PCR, while the TCRdb copy is restricted to in-frame clones and leaves out a portion. The V and J calls and clone size come from that table; D and trimming were worked out from the DNA. The data contain roughly 63,000 clones, approximately 79% of them seen just once; the ten biggest clones take up 32%.

The J gene is TRBJ1-5, the V gene TRBV6-1; D unclear. Sequenced sample: peripheral blood. The receptor comes from a human donor in a cohort sampled during active COVID-19. The CDR3 loop is CASSESSEQPQHF. The CDR3 region has the DNA TGTGCCAGCAGTGAAAGTAGTGAGCAGCCCCAGCATTTT.